The T cell receptor beta chain described here comes from a study of blood T cell repertoires in COVID-19. About the study: The United States, Italy and Spain supplied acute and convalescent COVID-19 samples. Sample material is recorded as cDNA or gDNA derived from T cells, B-cell-depleted T cells, or PBMCs.

Germline V gives CDR1 MGHRA, CDR2 YSYEKL. V lost 0 bases to trimming and J lost 4 bases; unmatched junction nucleotides: 3. The CDR3 covers 15 residues. Authors' analysis steps: Using reference gene primer amplification, nucleated cell counts were estimated. Some clones are missing from TCRdb's copy, which holds only in-frame ones; the method was immunoSEQ multiplex PCR. V and J calls and clone size are those listed in that table; D and trimming were worked out from the DNA. The sample has about 52,000 clones; approximately 89% are singletons. The V gene is TRBV4-1, the J gene TRBJ2-1, with 7 bases lining up with TRBD2. The clonotype comes from a human donor in a cohort sampled during active COVID-19. Sequenced material: peripheral blood. The CDR3 loop reads CASSQERESYNEQFF. In DNA form, the CDR3 reads TGCGCCAGCAGCCAAGAGCGGGAGTCATACAATGAGCAGTTCTTC.